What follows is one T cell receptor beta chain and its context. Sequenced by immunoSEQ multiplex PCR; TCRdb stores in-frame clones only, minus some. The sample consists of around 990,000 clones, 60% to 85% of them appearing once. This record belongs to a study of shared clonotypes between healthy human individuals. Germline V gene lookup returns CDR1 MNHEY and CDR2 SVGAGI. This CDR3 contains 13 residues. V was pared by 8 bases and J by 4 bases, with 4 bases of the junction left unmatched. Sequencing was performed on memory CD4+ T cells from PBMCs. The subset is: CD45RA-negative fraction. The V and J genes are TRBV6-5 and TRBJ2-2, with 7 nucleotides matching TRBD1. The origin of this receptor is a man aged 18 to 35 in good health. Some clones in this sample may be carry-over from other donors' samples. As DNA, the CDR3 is TGTGCCAGCTCCGGACAGGCCACCGGGGAGCTGTTTTTT. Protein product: CASSGQATGELFF.